Following are 6 T cell receptor beta chains from one sample sequenced in a study of identical twins. TCRdb redid the calling of the 5' RACE reads with MiXCR, one entry per CDR3 protein. The sample lists just over 500,000 distinct CDR3 sequences; roughly a fifth were seen once. The same data also went into a second study, on T cells expressing NK-cell markers.

Material for sequencing was CD4+ T cells sorted from blood. The receptors were gathered from a young woman in good health.

The chain couples TRBV10-3 to TRBJ2-7; a possible D gene is TRBD1 (5 bases). Trimming left V 10 bases short and J 3 bases short, with 19 bases between. Per the germline V gene, CDR1 is ENHRY and CDR2 is SYGVKD. The CDR3 loop spans 14 amino acids. The CDR3 nucleotides are TGTGCCACAATCCAGGGATTCGAAGGCTACGAGCAGTACTTC. Its protein product is CATIQGFEGYEQYF.

The chain has TRBV10-3 and TRBJ2-1, with TRBD2 matching 7 bases. CDR3 length: 14 residues. After removal of 6 bases from V and 7 bases from J, the junction contained 9 bases not matched to a gene. Germline V gene data show CDR1 as ENHRY and CDR2 as SYGVKD. The CDR3, as DNA: TGTGCCATCAGCCAAGTCGGGAGGAAGAATGAGCAGTTCTTC. As protein: CAISQVGRKNEQFF.

This clonotype occurred a few times. This chain uses TRBV5-1 with TRBJ2-4; D gene unclear. The CDR3 sequence is 13 residues long. With 2 bases removed from V and 4 bases from J, the gap between germline ends came to 7 bases. Per the germline V gene, CDR1 is SGHRS and CDR2 is YFSETQ. The CDR3 reads CASSFGSKNIQYF. The CDR3 nucleotides read TGCGCCAGCAGCTTCGGGTCAAAAAACATTCAGTACTTC.

This clonotype was seen many times. The chain carries TRBV5-1 and TRBJ2-6, with D uncertain. Germline V CDR1 and CDR2: SGHRS, YFSETQ. The CDR3 extends over 12 amino acids. Trimming stripped 0 bases from V and 12 bases from J, with 7 bases between. In DNA, the CDR3 is TGCGCCAGCAGCTTGGGGGAACCCGTCCTGACTTTC. This codes for CASSLGEPVLTF.

This clonotype has more than one count but fewer than ten. The J gene is TRBJ2-2, the V gene TRBV20-1; 8 positions match TRBD2. Germline V gene lookup returns CDR1 DFQATT and CDR2 SNEGSKA (reference sequence). The trim removed 2 bases at V and 5 bases at J, leaving 13 bases unmatched. The CDR3 sequence is 17 residues long. For the CDR3, the DNA is TGCAGTGCTAGAAGACAGCCGGGACTAGGACCAACCGGGGAGCTGTTTTTT. Protein sequence: CSARRQPGLGPTGELFF.

This clonotype was seen ten or more times. The J gene is TRBJ2-7, the V gene TRBV12-3 or TRBV12-4, with 7 bases matching TRBD1. This CDR3 has 12 amino acids. After removal of 6 bases from V and 3 bases from J, the junction contained 2 bases not matched to a gene. For the CDR3, the DNA is TGTGCCAGCAGCCGACAGGGCTACGAGCAGTACTTC. Protein product: CASSRQGYEQYF.